This record covers a single T cell receptor beta chain. There are 13 residues in the CDR3. Trimming took 10 bases from V and 6 from J; bases not matched to a gene: 9. CDR1 is ENHRY and CDR2 is SYGVKD in the germline V gene. The data are from a study of blood T cell repertoires in COVID-19. Method: immunoSEQ multiplex PCR; TCRdb's copy keeps in-frame clones and lacks some. The repertoire holds some 340,000 clones, with around 85% as singletons. The sequenced sample consisted of peripheral blood. The source is a woman between 18 and 29 years old with acute or convalescent COVID-19. V gene TRBV10-3 combines with J gene TRBJ1-5; 7 bases fit TRBD1. The CDR3: CATTGAVGQPQHF. The CDR3 DNA reads as TGTGCCACAACAGGGGCGGTGGGTCAGCCCCAGCATTTT.